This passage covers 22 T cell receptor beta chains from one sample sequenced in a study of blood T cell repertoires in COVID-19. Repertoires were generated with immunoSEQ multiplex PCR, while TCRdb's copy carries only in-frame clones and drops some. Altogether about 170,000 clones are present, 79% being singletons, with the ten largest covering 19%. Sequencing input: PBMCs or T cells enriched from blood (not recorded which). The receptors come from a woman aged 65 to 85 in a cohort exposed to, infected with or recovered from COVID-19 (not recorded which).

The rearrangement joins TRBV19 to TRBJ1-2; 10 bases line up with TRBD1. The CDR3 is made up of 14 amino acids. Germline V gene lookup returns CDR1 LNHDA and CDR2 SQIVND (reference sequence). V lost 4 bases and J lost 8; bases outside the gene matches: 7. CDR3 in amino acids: CASSKRQGAYGYTF. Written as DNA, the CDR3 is TGTGCCAGTAGTAAACGACAGGGGGCGTACGGCTACACCTTC.

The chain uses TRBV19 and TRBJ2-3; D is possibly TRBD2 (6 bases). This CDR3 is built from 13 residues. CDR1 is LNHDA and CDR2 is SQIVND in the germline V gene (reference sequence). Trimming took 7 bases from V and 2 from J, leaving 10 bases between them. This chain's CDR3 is CASNGGTTDTQYF. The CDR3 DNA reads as TGTGCCAGTAATGGCGGGACCACAGATACGCAGTATTTT.

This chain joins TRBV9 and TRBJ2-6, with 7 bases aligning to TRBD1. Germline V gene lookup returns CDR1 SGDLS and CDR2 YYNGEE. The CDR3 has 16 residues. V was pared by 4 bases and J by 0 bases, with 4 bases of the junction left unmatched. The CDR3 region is CASSRGQLSGANVLTF. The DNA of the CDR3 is TGTGCCAGCAGCAGGGGACAGCTCTCTGGGGCCAACGTCCTGACTTTC.

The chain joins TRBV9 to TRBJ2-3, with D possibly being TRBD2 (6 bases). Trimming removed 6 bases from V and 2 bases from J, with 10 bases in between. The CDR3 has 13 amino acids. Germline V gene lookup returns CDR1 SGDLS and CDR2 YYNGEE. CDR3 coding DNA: TGTGCCAGCAATCGGGAGCTCACAGATACGCAGTATTTT. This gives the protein CASNRELTDTQYF. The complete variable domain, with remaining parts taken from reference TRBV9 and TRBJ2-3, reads DSGVTQTPKHLITATGQRVTLRCSPRSGDLSVYWYQQSLDQGLQFLIQYYNGEERAKGNILERFSAQQFPDLHSELNLSSLELGDSALYFCASNRELTDTQYFGPGTRLTVL.

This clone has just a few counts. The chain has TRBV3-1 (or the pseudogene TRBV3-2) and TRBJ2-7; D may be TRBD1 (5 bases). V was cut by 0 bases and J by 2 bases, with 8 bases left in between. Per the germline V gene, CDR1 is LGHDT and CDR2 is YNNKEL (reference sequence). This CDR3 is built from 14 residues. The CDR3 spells CASSQEDIAYEQYF. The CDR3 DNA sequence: TGTGCCAGCAGCCAAGAGGACATAGCCTACGAGCAGTACTTC.

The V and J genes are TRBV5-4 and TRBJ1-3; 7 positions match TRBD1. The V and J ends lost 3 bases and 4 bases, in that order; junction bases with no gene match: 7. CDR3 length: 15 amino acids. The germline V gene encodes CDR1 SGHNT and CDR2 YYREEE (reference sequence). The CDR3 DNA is TGTGCCAGCAGCTCCTACCGGGACAGCGGAAACACCATATATTTT. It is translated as CASSSYRDSGNTIYF.

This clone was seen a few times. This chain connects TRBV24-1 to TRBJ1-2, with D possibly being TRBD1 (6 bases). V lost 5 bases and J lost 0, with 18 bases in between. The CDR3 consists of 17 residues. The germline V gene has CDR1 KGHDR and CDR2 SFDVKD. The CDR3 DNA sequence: TGTGCCACCAGTGGATTCCGGGGGGCAGGCGCTAACTATGGCTACACCTTC. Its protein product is CATSGFRGAGANYGYTF.

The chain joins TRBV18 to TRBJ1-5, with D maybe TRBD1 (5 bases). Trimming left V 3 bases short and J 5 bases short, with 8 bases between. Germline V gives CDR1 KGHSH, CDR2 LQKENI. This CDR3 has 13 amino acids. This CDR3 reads CASSPFRDQPQHF. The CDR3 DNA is TGTGCCAGCTCACCGTTCAGGGATCAGCCCCAGCATTTT. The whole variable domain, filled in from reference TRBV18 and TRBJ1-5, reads NAGVMQNPRHLVRRRGQEARLRCSPMKGHSHVYWYRQLPEEGLKFMVYLQKENIIDESGMPKERFSAEFPKEGPSILRIQQVVRGDSAAYFCASSPFRDQPQHFGDGTRLSIL.

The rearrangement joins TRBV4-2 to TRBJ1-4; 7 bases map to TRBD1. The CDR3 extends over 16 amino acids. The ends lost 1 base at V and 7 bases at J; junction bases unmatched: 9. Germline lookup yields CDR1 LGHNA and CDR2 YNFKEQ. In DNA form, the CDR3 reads TGTGCCAGCAGCCAAGCCACAGGGGAGATCGGTGAAAAACTGTTTTTT. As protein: CASSQATGEIGEKLFF.

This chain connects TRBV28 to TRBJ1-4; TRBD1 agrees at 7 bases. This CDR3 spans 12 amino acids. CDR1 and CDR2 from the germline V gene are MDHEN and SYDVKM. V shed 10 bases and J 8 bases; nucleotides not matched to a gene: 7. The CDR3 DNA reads TGTGCCACCGGGACAGAGGGGGAAAAACTGTTTTTT. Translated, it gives CATGTEGEKLFF. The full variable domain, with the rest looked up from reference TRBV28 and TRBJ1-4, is DVKVTQSSRYLVKRTGEKVFLECVQDMDHENMFWYRQDPGLGLRLIYFSYDVKMKEKGDIPEGYSVSREKKERFSLILESASTNQTSMYLCATGTEGEKLFFGSGTQLSVL.

CDR3 DNA: TGTGCCAGCACCTCGGGACTAGCGGGAGACGAGCAGTACTTC. This sequence encodes CASTSGLAGDEQYF. The chain couples TRBV5-4 to TRBJ2-7; 14 bases agree with TRBD2. This CDR3 is 14 amino acids long. The J segment lost 5 bases and the V segment lost 6 bases, leaving 4 bases of the junction unmatched. Per germline, CDR1 SGHNT and CDR2 YYREEE (reference sequence). The full variable domain, in which reference TRBV5-4 and TRBJ2-7 provide the parts outside the CDR3, is ETGVTQSPTHLIKTRGQQVTLRCSSQSGHNTVSWYQQALGQGPQFIFQYYREEENGRGNFPPRFSGLQFPNYSSELNVNALELDDSALYLCASTSGLAGDEQYFGPGTRLTVT.

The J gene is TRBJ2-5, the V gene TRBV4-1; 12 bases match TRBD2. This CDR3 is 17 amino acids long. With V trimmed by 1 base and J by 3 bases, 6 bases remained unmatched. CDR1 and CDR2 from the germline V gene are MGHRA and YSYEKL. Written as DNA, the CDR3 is TGCGCCAGCAGCCAAGGGGGTGGACTAGCGGGGAAAGAGACCCAGTACTTC. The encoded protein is CASSQGGGLAGKETQYF.

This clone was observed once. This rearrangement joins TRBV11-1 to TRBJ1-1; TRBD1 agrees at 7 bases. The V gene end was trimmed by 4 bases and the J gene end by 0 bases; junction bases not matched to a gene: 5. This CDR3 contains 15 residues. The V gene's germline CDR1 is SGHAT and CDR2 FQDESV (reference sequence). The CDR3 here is CASSSRQGMNTEAFF. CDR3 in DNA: TGTGCCAGCAGCTCCAGACAGGGTATGAACACTGAAGCTTTCTTT. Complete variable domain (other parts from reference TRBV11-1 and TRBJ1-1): EAEVAQSPRYKITEKSQAVAFWCDPISGHATLYWYRQILGQGPELLVQFQDESVVDDSQLPKDRFSAERLKGVDSTLKIQPAELGDSAMYLCASSSRQGMNTEAFFGQGTRLTVV.

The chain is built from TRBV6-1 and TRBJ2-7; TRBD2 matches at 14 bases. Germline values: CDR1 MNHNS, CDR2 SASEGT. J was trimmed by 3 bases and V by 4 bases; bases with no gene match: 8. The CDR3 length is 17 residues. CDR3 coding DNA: TGTGCCAGCAGTGCTAACCCAGGGACTAGCGGGAGCTACGAGCAGTACTTC. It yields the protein CASSANPGTSGSYEQYF.

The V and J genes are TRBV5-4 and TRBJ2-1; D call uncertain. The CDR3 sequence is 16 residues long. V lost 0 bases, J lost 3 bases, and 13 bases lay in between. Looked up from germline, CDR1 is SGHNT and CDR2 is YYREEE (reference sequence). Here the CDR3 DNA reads TGTGCCAGCAGCTTGGGGCTGGCCCTTGTCTACAATGAGCAGTTCTTC. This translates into CASSLGLALVYNEQFF.

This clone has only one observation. The CDR3 DNA reads as TGCAGTGCAGGGAGCTCCTACGAGCAGTACTTC. As protein: CSAGSSYEQYF. The chain joins TRBV20-1 to TRBJ2-7; D is perhaps TRBD2 (5 bases). Trimming stripped 6 bases from V and 0 bases from J, with 6 bases between. Germline CDR1 and CDR2: DFQATT and SNEGSKA (reference sequence). This CDR3 is 11 amino acids long.

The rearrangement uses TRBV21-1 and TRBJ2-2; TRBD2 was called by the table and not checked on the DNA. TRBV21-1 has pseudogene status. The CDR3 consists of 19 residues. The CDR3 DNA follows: TGTGCCAGCGCTAAATCAAGGGCGGGACCAAGTTGTAACACCGGGGAGCTGTTTTTT. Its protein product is CASAKSRAGPSCNTGELFF.

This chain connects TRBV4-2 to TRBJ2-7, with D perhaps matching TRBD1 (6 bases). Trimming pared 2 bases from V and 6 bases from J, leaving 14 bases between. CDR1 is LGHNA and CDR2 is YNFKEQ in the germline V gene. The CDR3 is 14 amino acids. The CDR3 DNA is TGTGCCAGCAGCCAACAGGGGTTACTTGGCGAGCAGTACTTC. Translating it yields CASSQQGLLGEQYF.

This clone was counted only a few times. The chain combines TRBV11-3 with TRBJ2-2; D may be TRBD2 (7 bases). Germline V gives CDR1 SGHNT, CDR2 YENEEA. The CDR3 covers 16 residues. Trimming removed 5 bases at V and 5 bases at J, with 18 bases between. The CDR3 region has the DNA TGTGCCAGCAGCACCGCCCGGGGGGCAAGGACCGGGGAGCTGTTTTTT. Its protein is CASSTARGARTGELFF.

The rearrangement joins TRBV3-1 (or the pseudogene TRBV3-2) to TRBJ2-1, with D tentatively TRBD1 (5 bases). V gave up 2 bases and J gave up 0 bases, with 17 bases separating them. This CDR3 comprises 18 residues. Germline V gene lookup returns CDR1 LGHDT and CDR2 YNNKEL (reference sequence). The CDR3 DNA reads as TGTGCCAGCAGCCAACCGAGACAGCATACTCTCTCCTACAATGAGCAGTTCTTC. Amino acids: CASSQPRQHTLSYNEQFF.

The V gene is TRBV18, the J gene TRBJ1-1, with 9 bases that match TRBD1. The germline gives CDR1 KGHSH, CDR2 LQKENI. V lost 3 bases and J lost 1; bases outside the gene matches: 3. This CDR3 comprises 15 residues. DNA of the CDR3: TGTGCCAGCTCACCGACGACAGGGGGGAACACTGAAGCTTTCTTT. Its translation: CASSPTTGGNTEAFF. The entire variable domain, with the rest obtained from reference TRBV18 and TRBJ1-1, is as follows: NAGVMQNPRHLVRRRGQEARLRCSPMKGHSHVYWYRQLPEEGLKFMVYLQKENIIDESGMPKERFSAEFPKEGPSILRIQQVVRGDSAAYFCASSPTTGGNTEAFFGQGTRLTVV.

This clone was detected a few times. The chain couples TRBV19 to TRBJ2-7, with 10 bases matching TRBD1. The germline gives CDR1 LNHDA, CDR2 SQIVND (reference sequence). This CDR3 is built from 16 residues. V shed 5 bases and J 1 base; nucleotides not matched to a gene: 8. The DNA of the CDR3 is TGTGCCAGTAGTCCGTATGGGACAGGGGTGTCCTACGAGCAGTACTTC. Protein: CASSPYGTGVSYEQYF.